These T cell receptor beta chains were read from a single sample in a study of human T cells and chemical hapten exposure. TCRdb reanalysed the RACE reads using MiXCR and keeps one entry per CDR3 protein. The sample has 90,000 or so distinct CDR3 sequences, over 9.5% seen once; the top ten hold 2.2%. This specimen consisted of whole blood, obtained in connection with sensitization to the hapten diphenylcyclopropenone (DPC). These receptors originate from a man aged 35 to 55 with alopecia areata. Some clones in this sample may be carry-over from other donors' samples. The CDR3 runs from the conserved cysteine through the conserved F or W. Each record gives: J gene, D gene, V gene, clone size, CDR3 DNA, CDR3 protein. The D gene is left open where the match is weak. The size entry is marked missing in some rows and otherwise reads once, few, many or a size class.

TRBJ2-1	.	TRBV4-2	.	TGTGCCAGCAGCCAAGATTGGGGCTTTCGGAGCTCCTACAATGAGCAGTTCTTC	CASSQDWGFRSSYNEQFF
TRBJ2-1	.	TRBV7-9	few	TGTGCCAGCAGCCCCCGGACGGGAAGGGATGAGCAGTTCTTC	CASSPRTGRDEQFF
TRBJ2-7	TRBD2	TRBV28	.	TGTGCCAGCAGTCCAATTCTAGCGGGAAGGAGGGGGTACGAGCAGTACTTC	CASSPILAGRRGYEQYF
TRBJ1-5	TRBD1	TRBV28	many	TGTGCCAGCAACGGACAGGGGGGAAGCAATCAGCCCCAGCATTTT	CASNGQGGSNQPQHF
TRBJ1-1	.	TRBV18	many	TGTGCCAGCTCACCACCGAGGTTCCCTGGGGGCCACACTGAAGCTTTCTTT	CASSPPRFPGGHTEAFF
TRBJ2-3	TRBD2	TRBV28	.	TGTGCCAGCCGCTCCCCTTTAGCGGGATATACAGATACGCAGTATTTT	CASRSPLAGYTDTQYF
TRBJ2-3	TRBD2	TRBV27	few	TGTGCCAGCAGTCCCCTCGCGGGAGGTTCATATACGCAGTATTTT	CASSPLAGGSYTQYF
TRBJ1-1	.	TRBV5-5	few	TGTGCCAGCAGCCCTATCTGGGACCGCACTGAAGCTTTCTTT	CASSPIWDRTEAFF
TRBJ2-2	TRBD2	TRBV24-1	many	TGTGCCACCAGTGATCCCTCCTCGTCTAGCGGGAGCAACACCGGGGAGCTGTTTTTT	CATSDPSSSSGSNTGELFF
TRBJ2-3	.	TRBV5-4	.	TGTGCCAGCAGCCCGGGACCCCTGGGAGATACGCAGTATTTT	CASSPGPLGDTQYF
TRBJ2-1	TRBD2	TRBV7-9	.	TGTGCCAGCAGCTCGCCCGGACTAGCGGGAAACAATGAGCAGTTCTTC	CASSSPGLAGNNEQFF
TRBJ2-5	.	TRBV6-6	.	TGTGCCAGCAGTTACCCCCGTATACGGGGGTCAGAGACCCAGTACTTC	CASSYPRIRGSETQYF
TRBJ2-5	TRBD2	TRBV28	.	TGTGCCGGCAGTTTCATAGGGGCTAGCGGCAACCAAGAGACCCAGTACTTC	CAGSFIGASGNQETQYF
TRBJ1-3	.	TRBV9	few	TGTGCCAGCAGCGTAGTGGCAGGTGGATACGAAGGAAACACCATATATTTT	CASSVVAGGYEGNTIYF
TRBJ2-6	.	TRBV5-6	many	TGTGCCAGCACTCGCAGCTCTGGGGCCAACGTCCTGACTTTC	CASTRSSGANVLTF
TRBJ2-3	TRBD2	TRBV5-1	few	TGCGCCAGCAGCTTCAGCGGGAGAACAGATACGCAGTATTTT	CASSFSGRTDTQYF
TRBJ1-1	.	TRBV20-1	.	TGCAGTGCCCGGGGACATTCATACACTGAAGCTTTCTTT	CSARGHSYTEAFF